This T cell receptor (beta chain) was identified during a study of blood T cells in healthy people across ages (dated by TCRdb to the mid-2010s). Context from the whole study: In model experiments, template switching captured roughly one uniquely barcoded TCR beta cDNA molecule for every two T cells. To track age-related changes in TCR beta repertoire diversity, the study relied on deep sequencing normalized with unique cDNA molecular identifiers. Four age groups were formed from the donors: young (average approximately 15 years), middle-aged (approximately 39), aged (about 68) and long-lived (approximately 78). To avoid experimental bias, donors of different ages were randomly spread across the sequencing lanes. For two donors (one aged 18 to 30 and one aged 80 or older), the study analyzed two additional independent replicas of 1 million unique cDNA reads from the same blood draw. The paper's findings and limits, for the study overall: The long-lived group showed more naive CD4+ T cells, fewer expanded clones and increased TCR diversity than the aged group, suggesting age selection. Estimates of total diversity based on one million sequenced T cells were considered lower bounds and underestimates. Since profiling was done on bulk unsorted PBMCs, naive and antigen-experienced compartments could not be conclusively compared. There was a strong correlation between observed TCR beta diversity and the percentage of naive T cells measured by flow cytometry. Because the CMV infection status of the donors was unknown, age-related changes in expanded clonotypes may potentially have been confounded. Observed TCR beta diversity per million T cells fell roughly linearly with age, and a significant reduction was already apparent by age roughly 40.

There are 13 amino acids in the CDR3, from cysteine to phenylalanine inclusive. Solely the CDR3 DNA is kept, with 39 bases framed from the first base. CDR1 and CDR2, per the germline V gene, are MNHEY and SVGAGI. At the junction V is shortened by 6 bases and J by 11 bases; bases outside the gene matches: 6. Donors were around 37 systemically healthy Caucasian individuals from Russia aged roughly 6 to 95 years. Each donor gave about 11 milliliters of peripheral blood, drawn into EDTA-treated Vacutainer tubes. Ficoll-Paque density-gradient centrifugation was used to isolate PBMCs, with at least 6 million obtained per sample. Trizol reagent was used to extract total RNA from PBMCs, with at least 5 micrograms per sample. The percentages of naive CD45RAhigh/CD27high T cells were determined by flow cytometry on a PBMC aliquot from every donor. Libraries came from 5' RACE. Sequencing was performed on an Illumina HiSeq 2500. The second PCR ran for roughly 7 to 12 cycles and used a J-beta primer mix along with a sample-barcoded 5' primer. Each TCR beta cDNA molecule received a unique molecular identifier from a template-switch 5' adaptor carrying 12 random nucleotides. Each sample yielded at least 3 million CDR3-containing paired-end reads. First-strand cDNA was synthesized from all RNA with the Mint cDNA synthesis kit, primed by a TRBC-specific oligonucleotide. Following uracil-DNA glycosylase treatment, all cDNA underwent a first 18-cycle PCR with the universal primers M1SS and BC2_uni_R. Per the source publication's procedure: For normalization, 1 million high-quality reads, each with a distinct molecular identifier, were randomly selected from each sample. Instead of being binned into consensus sequences, reads with shared molecular identifiers were discarded. MiTCR, run with a Q25 quality threshold and the strictest error-elimination algorithm, handled CDR3 identification, clonotype clustering and error correction. A nonparametric unseen species model with Euler transformation was used to estimate a lower bound on total TCR beta diversity. TCRdb reran the public reads through fastp at Q25 and MiXCR, keeping productive beta chains. All rows with the same CDR3 protein become a single entry with the most common DNA and genes. TCRdb's processing, not the study's, gives the V and J calls here. The sample records 1.2 million to 1.5 million distinct CDR3 sequences, approximately 59% of which are singletons. The ten top clones hold over 5% of the sample.

This clonotype has a handful of counts. Its antigen remains unidentified. Base qualities were left out, and no much larger clone turns up one base away. Sequenced input: blood. The source is a man aged 18-30 years in good health. The chain is made from TRBV6-5 and TRBJ2-5, with 13 bases matching TRBD2. The DNA is TGTGCCAGCAGACCAACTAGCGGGGGGGAGCAGTACTTC. Its translation reads: CASRPTSGGEQYF.